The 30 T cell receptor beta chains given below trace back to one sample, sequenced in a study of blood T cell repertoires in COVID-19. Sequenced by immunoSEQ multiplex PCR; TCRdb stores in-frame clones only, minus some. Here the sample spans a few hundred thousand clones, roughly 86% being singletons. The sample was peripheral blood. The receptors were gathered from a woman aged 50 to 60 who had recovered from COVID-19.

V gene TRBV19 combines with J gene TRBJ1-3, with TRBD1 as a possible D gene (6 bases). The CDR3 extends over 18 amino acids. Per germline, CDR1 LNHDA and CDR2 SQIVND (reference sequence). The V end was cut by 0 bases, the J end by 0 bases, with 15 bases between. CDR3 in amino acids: CASSIDPRPGVSGNTIYF. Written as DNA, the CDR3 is TGTGCCAGTAGTATAGACCCTAGGCCAGGGGTCTCTGGAAACACCATATATTTT.

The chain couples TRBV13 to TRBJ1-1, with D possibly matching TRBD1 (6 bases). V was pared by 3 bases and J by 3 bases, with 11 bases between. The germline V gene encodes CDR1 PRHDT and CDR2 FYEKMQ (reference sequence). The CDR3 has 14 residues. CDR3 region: CASSLGAGYTEAFF. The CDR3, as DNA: TGTGCCAGCAGCTTGGGGGCAGGTTACACTGAAGCTTTCTTT.

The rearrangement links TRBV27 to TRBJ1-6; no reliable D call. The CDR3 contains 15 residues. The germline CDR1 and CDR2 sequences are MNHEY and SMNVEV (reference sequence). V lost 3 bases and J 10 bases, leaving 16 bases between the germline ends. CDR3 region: CASSLSGNLQSPLHF. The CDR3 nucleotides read TGTGCCAGCAGTTTGTCCGGGAATCTCCAGTCACCCCTCCACTTT.

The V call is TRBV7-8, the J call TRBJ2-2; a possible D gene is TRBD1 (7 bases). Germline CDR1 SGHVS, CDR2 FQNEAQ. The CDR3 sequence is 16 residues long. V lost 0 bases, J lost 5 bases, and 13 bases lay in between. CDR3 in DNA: TGTGCCAGCAGCTTAGCCACAGGGGAGGTTACCGGGGAGCTGTTTTTT. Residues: CASSLATGEVTGELFF.

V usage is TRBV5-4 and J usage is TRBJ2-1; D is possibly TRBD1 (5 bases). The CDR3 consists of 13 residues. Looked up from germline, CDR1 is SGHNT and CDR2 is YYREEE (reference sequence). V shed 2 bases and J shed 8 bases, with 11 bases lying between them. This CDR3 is CASSLTGADEQFF. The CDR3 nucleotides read TGTGCCAGCAGCTTAACTGGGGCTGATGAGCAGTTCTTC.

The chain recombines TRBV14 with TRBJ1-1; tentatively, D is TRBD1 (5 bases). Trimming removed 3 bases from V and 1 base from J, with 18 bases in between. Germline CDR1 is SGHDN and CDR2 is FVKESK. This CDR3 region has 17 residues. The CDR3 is CASSQPGVGARNTEAFF. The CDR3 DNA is TGTGCCAGCAGCCAGCCGGGAGTTGGGGCCAGGAACACTGAAGCTTTCTTT.

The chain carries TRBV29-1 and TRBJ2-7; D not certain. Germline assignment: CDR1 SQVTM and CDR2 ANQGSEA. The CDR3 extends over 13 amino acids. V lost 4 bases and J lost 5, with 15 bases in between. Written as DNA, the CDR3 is TGCAGCGTTGGGGTGTCCCTTGGAGACGAGCAGTACTTC. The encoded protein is CSVGVSLGDEQYF.

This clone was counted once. The CDR3 is CASSQGLGTNEKLFF. CDR3 bases: TGTGCCAGCTCACAGGGACTAGGGACTAATGAAAAACTGTTTTTT. The chain links TRBV19 to TRBJ1-4; D possibly corresponds to TRBD1 (6 bases). Germline V gene lookup returns CDR1 LNHDA and CDR2 SQIVND (reference sequence). CDR3 size: 15 residues. The germline V and J ends were trimmed by 9 bases and 2 bases, with 16 bases remaining between them.

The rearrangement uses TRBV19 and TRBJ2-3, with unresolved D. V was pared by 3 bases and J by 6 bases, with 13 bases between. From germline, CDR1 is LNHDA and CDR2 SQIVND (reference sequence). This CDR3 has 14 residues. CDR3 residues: CASSMGPPEDTQYF. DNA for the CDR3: TGTGCCAGTAGTATGGGCCCCCCAGAGGATACGCAGTATTTT. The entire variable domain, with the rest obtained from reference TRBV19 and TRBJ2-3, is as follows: DGGITQSPKYLFRKEGQNVTLSCEQNLNHDAMYWYRQDPGQGLRLIYYSQIVNDFQKGDIAEGYSVSREKKESFPLTVTSAQKNPTAFYLCASSMGPPEDTQYFGPGTRLTVL.

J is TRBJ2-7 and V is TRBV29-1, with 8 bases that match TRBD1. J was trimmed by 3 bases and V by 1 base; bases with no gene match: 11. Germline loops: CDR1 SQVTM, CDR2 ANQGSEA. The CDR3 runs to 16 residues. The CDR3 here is CSVEVLTGQGFYEQYF. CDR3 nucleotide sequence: TGCAGCGTTGAAGTTCTCACAGGACAGGGATTCTACGAGCAGTACTTC.

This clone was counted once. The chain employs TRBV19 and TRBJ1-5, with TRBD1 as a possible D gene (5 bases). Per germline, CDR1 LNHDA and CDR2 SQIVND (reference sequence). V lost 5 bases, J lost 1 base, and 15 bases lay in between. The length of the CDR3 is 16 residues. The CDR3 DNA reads TGTGCCAGTAGTCTCCACGGGGGGTCCAGCAATCAGCCCCAGCATTTT. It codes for CASSLHGGSSNQPQHF.

The CDR3, as DNA: TGTGCCATCAGTGAGTCGCTCGGGACTAGCGGGGGATACTCTGGGGCCAACGTCCTGACTTTC. Its translation: CAISESLGTSGGYSGANVLTF. The rearrangement joins TRBV10-3 to TRBJ2-6; 14 bases line up with TRBD2. After removal of 0 bases from V and 0 bases from J, the junction contained 7 bases not matched to a gene. The CDR3 runs 21 residues. Germline CDR1 and CDR2: ENHRY and SYGVKD.

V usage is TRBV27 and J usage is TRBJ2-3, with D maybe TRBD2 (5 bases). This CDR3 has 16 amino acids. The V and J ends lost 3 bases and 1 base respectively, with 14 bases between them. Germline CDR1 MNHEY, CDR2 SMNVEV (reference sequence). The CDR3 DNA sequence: TGTGCCAGCAGTTTCAACGTCGGACTTGGCACAGATACGCAGTATTTT. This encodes CASSFNVGLGTDTQYF.

The CDR3 DNA sequence: TGCGCCAGCAGCCGAACTCTAGCGGGAGGGCGCACCGGGGAGCTGTTTTTT. As protein: CASSRTLAGGRTGELFF. The chain uses TRBV4-3 and TRBJ2-2, with 12 bases matching TRBD2. Germline lookup yields CDR1 LGHNA and CDR2 YSLEER. After removal of 4 bases from V and 4 bases from J, the junction contained 7 bases not matched to a gene. The CDR3 loop spans 17 amino acids.

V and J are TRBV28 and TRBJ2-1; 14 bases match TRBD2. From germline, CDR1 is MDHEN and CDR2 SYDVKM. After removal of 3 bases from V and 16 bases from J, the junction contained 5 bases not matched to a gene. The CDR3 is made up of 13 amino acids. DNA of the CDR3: TGTGCCAGCAGTTTCCGGACTAGCGGGAGGTTCTTCTTC. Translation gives CASSFRTSGRFFF.

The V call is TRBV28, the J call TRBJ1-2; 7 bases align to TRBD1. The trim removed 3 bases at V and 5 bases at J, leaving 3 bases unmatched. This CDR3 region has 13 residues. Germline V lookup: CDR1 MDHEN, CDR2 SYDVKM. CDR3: CASSFPGQYGYTF. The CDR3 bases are TGTGCCAGCAGTTTTCCGGGACAGTATGGCTACACCTTC.

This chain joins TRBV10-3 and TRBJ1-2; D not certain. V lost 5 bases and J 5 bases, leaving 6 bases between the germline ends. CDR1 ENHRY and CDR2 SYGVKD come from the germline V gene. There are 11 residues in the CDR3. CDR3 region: CAISSAYGYTF. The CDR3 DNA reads TGTGCCATCAGTTCAGCGTATGGCTACACCTTC.

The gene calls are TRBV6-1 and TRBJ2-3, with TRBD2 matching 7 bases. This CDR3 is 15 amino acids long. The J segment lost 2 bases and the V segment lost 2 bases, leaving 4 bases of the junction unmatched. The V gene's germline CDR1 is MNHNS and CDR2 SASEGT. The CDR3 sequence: CASSERGGSTDTQYF. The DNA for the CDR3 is TGTGCCAGCAGTGAACGGGGAGGGTCCACAGATACGCAGTATTTT.

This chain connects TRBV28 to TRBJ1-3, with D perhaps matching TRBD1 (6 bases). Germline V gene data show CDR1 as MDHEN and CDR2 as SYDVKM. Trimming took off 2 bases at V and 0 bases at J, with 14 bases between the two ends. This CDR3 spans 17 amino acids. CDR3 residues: CASSLLQTGTSGNTIYF. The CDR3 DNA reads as TGTGCCAGCAGTTTACTCCAGACAGGCACCTCTGGAAACACCATATATTTT. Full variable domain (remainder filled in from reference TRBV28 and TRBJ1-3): DVKVTQSSRYLVKRTGEKVFLECVQDMDHENMFWYRQDPGLGLRLIYFSYDVKMKEKGDIPEGYSVSREKKERFSLILESASTNQTSMYLCASSLLQTGTSGNTIYFGEGSWLTVV.

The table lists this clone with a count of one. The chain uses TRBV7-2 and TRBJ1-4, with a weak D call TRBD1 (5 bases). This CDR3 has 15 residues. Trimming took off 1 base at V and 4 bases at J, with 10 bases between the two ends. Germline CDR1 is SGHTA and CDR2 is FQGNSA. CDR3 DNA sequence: TGTGCCAGCAGCTTAGGCGGGGCGGGTAATGAAAAACTGTTTTTT. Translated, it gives CASSLGGAGNEKLFF.

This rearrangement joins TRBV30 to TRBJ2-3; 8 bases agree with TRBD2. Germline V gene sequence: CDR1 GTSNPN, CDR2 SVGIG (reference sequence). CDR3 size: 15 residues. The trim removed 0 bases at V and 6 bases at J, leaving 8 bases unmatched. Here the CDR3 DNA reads TGTGCCTGGAGTGTACTGGCGGGGGGAATGGATACGCAGTATTTT. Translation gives CAWSVLAGGMDTQYF.

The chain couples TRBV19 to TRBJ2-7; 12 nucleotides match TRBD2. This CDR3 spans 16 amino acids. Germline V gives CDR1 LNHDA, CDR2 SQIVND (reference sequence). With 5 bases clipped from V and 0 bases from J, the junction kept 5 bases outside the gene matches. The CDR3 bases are TGTGCCAGTAGTTCACGACTAGCGGGGGTCTCCTACGAGCAGTACTTC. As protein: CASSSRLAGVSYEQYF.

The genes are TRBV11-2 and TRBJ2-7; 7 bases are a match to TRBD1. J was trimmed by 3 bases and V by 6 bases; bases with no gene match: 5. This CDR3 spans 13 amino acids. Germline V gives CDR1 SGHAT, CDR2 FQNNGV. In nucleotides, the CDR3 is TGTGCCAGCAGTCCGACAGGGTACTACGAGCAGTACTTC. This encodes CASSPTGYYEQYF.

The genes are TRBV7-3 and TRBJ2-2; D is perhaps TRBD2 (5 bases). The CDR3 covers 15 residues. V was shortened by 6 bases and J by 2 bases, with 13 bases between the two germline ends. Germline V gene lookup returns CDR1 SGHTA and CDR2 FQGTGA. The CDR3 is CASSSSGPNTGELFF. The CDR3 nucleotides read TGTGCCAGCAGTTCCAGCGGTCCTAACACCGGGGAGCTGTTTTTT.

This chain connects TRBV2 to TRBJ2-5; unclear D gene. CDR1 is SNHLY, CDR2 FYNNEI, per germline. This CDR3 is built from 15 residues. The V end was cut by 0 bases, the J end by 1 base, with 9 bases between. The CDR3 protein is CASSEARGFQETQYF. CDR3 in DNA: TGTGCCAGCAGTGAAGCGAGAGGTTTCCAAGAGACCCAGTACTTC. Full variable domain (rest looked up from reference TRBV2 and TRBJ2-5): EPEVTQTPSHQVTQMGQEVILRCVPISNHLYFYWYRQILGQKVEFLVSFYNNEISEKSEIFDDQFSVERPDGSNFTLKIRSTKLEDSAMYFCASSEARGFQETQYFGPGTRLLVL.

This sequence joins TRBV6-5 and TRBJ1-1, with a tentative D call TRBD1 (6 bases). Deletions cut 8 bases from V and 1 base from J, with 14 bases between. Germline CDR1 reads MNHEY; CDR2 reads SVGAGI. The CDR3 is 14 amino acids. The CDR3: CASRQGNPNTEAFF. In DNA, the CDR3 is TGTGCCAGCCGCCAGGGGAACCCGAACACTGAAGCTTTCTTT.

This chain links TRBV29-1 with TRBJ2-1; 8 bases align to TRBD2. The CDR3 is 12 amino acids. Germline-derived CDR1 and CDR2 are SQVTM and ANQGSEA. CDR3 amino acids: CSSGTRTSEQFF. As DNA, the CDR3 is TGCAGTTCCGGGACTAGAACTAGTGAGCAGTTCTTC.

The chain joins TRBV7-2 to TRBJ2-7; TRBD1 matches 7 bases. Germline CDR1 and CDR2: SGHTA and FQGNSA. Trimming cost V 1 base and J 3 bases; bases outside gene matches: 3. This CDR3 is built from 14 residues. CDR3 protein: CASSLGRTGYEQYF. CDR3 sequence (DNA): TGTGCCAGCAGCTTAGGGCGGACAGGCTACGAGCAGTACTTC.

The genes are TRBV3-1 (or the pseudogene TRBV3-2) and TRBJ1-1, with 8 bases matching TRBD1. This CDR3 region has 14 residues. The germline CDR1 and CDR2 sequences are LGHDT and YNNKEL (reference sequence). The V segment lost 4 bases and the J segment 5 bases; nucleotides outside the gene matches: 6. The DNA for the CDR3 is TGTGCCAGCAGCCGGACAGGGTTTGGGACTGAAGCTTTCTTT. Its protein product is CASSRTGFGTEAFF.

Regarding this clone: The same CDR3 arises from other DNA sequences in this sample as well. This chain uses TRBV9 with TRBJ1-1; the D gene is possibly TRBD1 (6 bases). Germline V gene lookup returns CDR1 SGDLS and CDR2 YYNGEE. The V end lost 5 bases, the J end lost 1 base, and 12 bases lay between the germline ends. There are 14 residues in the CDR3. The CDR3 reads CASSPRGGNTEAFF. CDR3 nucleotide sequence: TGTGCCAGCAGTCCTCGAGGGGGGAACACTGAAGCTTTCTTT.